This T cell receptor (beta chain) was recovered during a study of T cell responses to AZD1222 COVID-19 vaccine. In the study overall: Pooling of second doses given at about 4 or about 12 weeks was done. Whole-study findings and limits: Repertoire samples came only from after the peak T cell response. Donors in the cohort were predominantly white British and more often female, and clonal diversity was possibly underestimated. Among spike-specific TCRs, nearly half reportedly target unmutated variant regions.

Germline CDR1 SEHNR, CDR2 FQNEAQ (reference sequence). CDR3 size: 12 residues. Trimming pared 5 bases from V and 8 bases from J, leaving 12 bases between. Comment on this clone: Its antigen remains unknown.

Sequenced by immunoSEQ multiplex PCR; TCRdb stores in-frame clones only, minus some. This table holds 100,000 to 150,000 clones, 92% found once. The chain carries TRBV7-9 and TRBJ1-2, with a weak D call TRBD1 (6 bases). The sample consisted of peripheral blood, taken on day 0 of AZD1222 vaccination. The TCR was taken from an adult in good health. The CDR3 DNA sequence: TGTGCCAGCAGCCGGACAGAACGAGGCTACACCTTC. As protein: CASSRTERGYTF.